The 6 T cell receptor beta chains below come from one sample, sequenced in a study of radiation and T cells in renal cell carcinoma. Time point specified: blood 4 weeks post-SBRT, at nephrectomy. The treatment denotes: 15 Gy SBRT to primary tumor, nephrectomy 4 weeks later. This table comes from immunoSEQ multiplex PCR, and its TCRdb copy is limited to in-frame clones, with some not included. Counted here are just over 95,000 clones, approximately 82% occurring once; the ten biggest clones make up 6.5% to 8%. The sequences come from blood, collected from a patient whose treatment included radiotherapy and nephrectomy. The receptors were sampled from a man aged 55 to 70 with renal cell carcinoma.

The chain uses TRBV19 and TRBJ1-5; 8 nucleotides line up with TRBD1. Germline V CDR1 and CDR2: LNHDA, SQIVND (reference sequence). The CDR3 is made up of 15 amino acids. The ends lost 4 bases at V and 5 bases at J; junction bases unmatched: 7. This CDR3 reads CASSTRQGSHQPQHF. CDR3 bases: TGTGCCAGTAGTACCCGACAGGGGTCGCATCAGCCCCAGCATTTT.

This chain uses TRBV5-1 with TRBJ2-5; D is undetermined. The J call may be in error: the DNA end matches TRBJ2-7 better. CDR1 SGHRS and CDR2 YFSETQ come from the germline V gene. This CDR3 contains 14 residues. The CDR3 nucleotides are TGCGCCAGCAGCTTGGACCCCAGCTCCTACGAGCAGTACTTC. Its translation: CASSLDPSSYEQYF.

CDR3 region: CASSQRGRLETQYF. CDR3 coding DNA: TGTGCCAGCAGCCAAAGGGGGCGCTTAGAGACCCAGTACTTC. The chain combines TRBV2 with TRBJ2-5, with TRBD1 identical over 7 bases. V shed 6 bases, J shed 4 bases, and the junction held 8 bases outside the gene matches. The CDR3 runs 14 residues. Germline CDR1 and CDR2: SNHLY and FYNNEI.

In this sample, this clone turned up a few times. The chain employs TRBV10-3 and TRBJ1-3; D perhaps matches TRBD1 (5 bases). The CDR3 is 15 amino acids. Germline CDR1 is ENHRY and CDR2 is SYGVKD. Trimming took 0 bases from V and 4 from J, leaving 10 bases between them. The CDR3 is CAISESGLGGNTIYF. CDR3 coding DNA: TGTGCCATCAGTGAGTCGGGGCTTGGGGGAAACACCATATATTTT.

The genes are TRBV11-2 and TRBJ1-5, with D unresolved. V dropped 0 bases and J dropped 4 bases, with 10 bases sitting between them. The CDR3 is 15 residues long. The germline V gene has CDR1 SGHAT and CDR2 FQNNGV. For the CDR3, the DNA is TGTGCCAGCAGCTTAGAAAAATTGGGGAATCAGCCCCAGCATTTT. It yields the protein CASSLEKLGNQPQHF.

The V gene is TRBV25-1, the J gene TRBJ2-3; 7 bases are shared with TRBD1. The germline gives CDR1 MGHDK, CDR2 SYGVNS. V lost 2 bases, J lost 0 bases, and 11 bases stayed unmatched. The CDR3 is 18 residues long. This CDR3 is CASSENWGEGASTDTQYF. The CDR3 region has the DNA TGTGCCAGCAGTGAAAATTGGGGCGAGGGGGCAAGCACAGATACGCAGTATTTT.